The next 4 T cell receptor beta chains were all read from a single sample in a study of CD8 T cells in Susac syndrome. cDNA came from roughly 0.53 to 1 ug RNA primed by random hexamers. One entry per CDR3 protein, called by TCRdb with MiXCR from the immunoSEQ multiplex PCR reads. The sample includes about 200,000 distinct CDR3 sequences, 90% to 95% seen only once; the top ten take approximately 0.094%. Sequencing was done on a sample of CD4+ T cells from PBMCs. Receptors originate from a human donor in good health.

V usage is TRBV19 and J usage is TRBJ2-1; D unresolved. Germline V gene lookup returns CDR1 LNHDA and CDR2 SQIVND (reference sequence). CDR3 length: 13 amino acids. Deletions cut 4 bases from V and 8 bases from J, with 12 bases between. CDR3 protein: CASSKVASHEQFF. DNA for the CDR3: TGTGCCAGTAGTAAGGTAGCCAGCCATGAGCAGTTCTTC. The full variable domain, with the rest looked up from reference TRBV19 and TRBJ2-1, is DGGITQSPKYLFRKEGQNVTLSCEQNLNHDAMYWYRQDPGQGLRLIYYSQIVNDFQKGDIAEGYSVSREKKESFPLTVTSAQKNPTAFYLCASSKVASHEQFFGPGTRLTVL.

The chain joins TRBV3-1 to TRBJ1-3; unclear D gene. Germline assignment: CDR1 LGHDT and CDR2 YNNKEL (reference sequence). V was cut by 0 bases and J by 7 bases, with 10 bases left in between. The CDR3 contains 14 residues. CDR3 protein: CASSQDWGINTIYF. The DNA of the CDR3 is TGTGCCAGCAGCCAAGATTGGGGTATCAACACCATATATTTT.

This rearrangement joins TRBV15 to TRBJ2-1; TRBD2 aligns across 15 bases. Per the germline V gene, CDR1 is LNHNV and CDR2 is YYDKDF (reference sequence). The CDR3 has 18 residues. V trimming: 0 bases; J trimming: 5 bases; junction bases outside the gene matches: 5. CDR3 coding DNA: TGTGCCACCAGCAGAGATCGGGGACTAGCGGGGGGCCACAATGAGCAGTTCTTC. It specifies CATSRDRGLAGGHNEQFF. Together with reference TRBV15 and TRBJ2-1, the CDR3 gives the full variable domain: DAMVIQNPRYQVTQFGKPVTLSCSQTLNHNVMYWYQQKSSQAPKLLFHYYDKDFNNEADTPDNFQSRRPNTSFCFLDIRSPGLGDTAMYLCATSRDRGLAGGHNEQFFGPGTRLTVL.

J is TRBJ2-7 and V is TRBV20-1, with TRBD2 matching 11 bases. Germline values: CDR1 DFQATT, CDR2 SNEGSKA (reference sequence). The length of the CDR3 is 14 residues. With 1 base clipped from V and 2 bases from J, the junction kept 1 base outside the gene matches. CDR3 protein: CSARGSGRAYEQYV. The CDR3 DNA sequence: TGCAGTGCTAGAGGTAGCGGGAGGGCCTACGAGCAGTACGTC.